Reported below is one TCR beta chain. Mismatch with germline at one junction end may stem from a read error. The identical CDR3 is also encoded by other nucleotide sequences in the sample. This entry comes from a study of radiotherapy plus CTLA-4 blockade in lung cancer. The CDR3 extends over 13 amino acids. The germline V gene has CDR1 SEHNR and CDR2 FQNEAQ (reference sequence). Clones were sequenced by immunoSEQ multiplex PCR, and TCRdb holds only the in-frame ones, with some missing. The sample has about 98,000 clones, approximately 78% seen once. The clonotype comes from a human donor with non-small cell lung cancer who had a partial response to radiotherapy plus ipilimumab. The J gene is TRBJ2-2, the V gene TRBV7-9; unclear D gene. The specimen comprised peripheral blood, sampled from a patient treated with radiotherapy plus ipilimumab. The CDR3 region has the DNA TGTGCCAGCAGTTTAGTAGGCGGCGGGGAGCTGTTTTTT. Encoded protein: CASSLVGGGELFF.